This T cell receptor (beta chain) stems from a study of T cell repertoires in cytomegalovirus infection. Looking at the study overall: Public signatures in TCR beta pointed to CMV infection and matching HLA type.

The V gene's germline CDR1 is SEHNR and CDR2 FQNEAQ (reference sequence). With 5 bases removed from V and 6 bases from J, the gap between germline ends came to 16 bases. This CDR3 is 14 amino acids long. TCRdb itself ran the reads through MiXCR, one entry per CDR3 protein. The sample holds about 450,000 distinct CDR3 sequences, roughly 30% seen once. Study-wide points: Carriers of CMV plus the relevant HLA were identified by cumulative public TCR beta family frequency. HLA-C-restricted CMV clonotypes gave the most frequent clonotype in two of eight donors.

This clonotype showed up just a few times. Its antigen remains unidentified. Sequencing was done on a sample of PBMCs. The chain recombines TRBV7-9 with TRBJ1-2; D is unclear. This clonotype was sampled from a human donor in good health (CMV status not recorded). Some clones in this sample may be carry-over from other donors' samples. CDR3 DNA sequence: TGTGCCAGCAGCCGATTTACAGATGGAAATGGCTACACCTTC. Translation: CASSRFTDGNGYTF.